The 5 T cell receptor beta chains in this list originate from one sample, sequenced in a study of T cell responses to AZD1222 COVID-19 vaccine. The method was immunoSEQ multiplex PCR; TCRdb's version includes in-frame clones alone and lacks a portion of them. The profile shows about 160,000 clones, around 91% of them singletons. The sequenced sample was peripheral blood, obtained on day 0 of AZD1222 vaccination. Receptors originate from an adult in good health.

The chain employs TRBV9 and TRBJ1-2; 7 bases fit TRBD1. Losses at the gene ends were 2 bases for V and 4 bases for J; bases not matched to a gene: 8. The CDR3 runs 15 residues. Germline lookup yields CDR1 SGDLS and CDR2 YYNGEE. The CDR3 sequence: CASSVGTVGSYGYTF. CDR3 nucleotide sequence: TGTGCCAGCAGCGTCGGGACAGTAGGTAGCTATGGCTACACCTTC.

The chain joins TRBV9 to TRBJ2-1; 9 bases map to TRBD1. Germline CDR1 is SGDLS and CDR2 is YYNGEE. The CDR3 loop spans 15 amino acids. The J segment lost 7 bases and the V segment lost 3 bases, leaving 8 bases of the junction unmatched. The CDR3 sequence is CASSGEGQGRNEQFF. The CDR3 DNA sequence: TGTGCCAGCAGCGGGGAGGGACAGGGTCGTAATGAGCAGTTCTTC.

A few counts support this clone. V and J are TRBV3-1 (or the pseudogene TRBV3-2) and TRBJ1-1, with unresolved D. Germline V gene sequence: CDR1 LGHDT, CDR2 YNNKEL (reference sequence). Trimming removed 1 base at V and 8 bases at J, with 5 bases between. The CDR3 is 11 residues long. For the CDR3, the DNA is TGTGCCAGCAGCCAAGCTGGAGAAGCTTTCTTT. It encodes CASSQAGEAFF.

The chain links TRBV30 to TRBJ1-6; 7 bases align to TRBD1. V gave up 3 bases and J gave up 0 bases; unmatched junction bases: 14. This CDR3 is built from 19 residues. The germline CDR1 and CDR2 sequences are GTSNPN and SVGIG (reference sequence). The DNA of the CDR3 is TGTGCCTGGAGCCCGCGAGGGGGCCCTCAGAGCTCCTATAATTCACCCCTCCACTTT. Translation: CAWSPRGGPQSSYNSPLHF.

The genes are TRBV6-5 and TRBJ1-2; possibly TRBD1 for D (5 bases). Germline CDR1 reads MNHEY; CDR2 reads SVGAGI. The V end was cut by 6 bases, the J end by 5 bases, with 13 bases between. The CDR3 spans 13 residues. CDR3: CASSSPGGYGYTF. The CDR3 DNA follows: TGTGCCAGCAGCTCCCCCGGGGGTTATGGCTACACCTTC.